The text below deals with one T cell receptor (beta chain). As yet, its antigen is unknown. The sample is drawn from a study of CD8+ T cells in alopecia areata. The V gene lost 5 bases and the J gene lost 3 bases, with 15 bases spanning the gap. The CDR3 totals 14 residues. Germline lookup yields CDR1 SQVTM and CDR2 ANQGSEA. Study-level findings and limits: Lesional scalp displayed greater clonality than normal scalp, most notably in alopecia totalis/universalis. Unlike in mice, where it was clearer, TCR sharing across patients was less clear, possibly HLA-related.

TCR sequencing used cDNA made by reverse transcription of extracted RNA. Clones were read by immunoSEQ multiplex PCR, and TCRdb kept only the in-frame ones, dropping some. Of 65,000 to 95,000 clones listed, 51% are singletons. Samples from alopecia areata patients were lesional scalp punch biopsies and peripheral blood. The sorting of PBMCs gave CD4+ and CD8+ T cells. Sequencing was carried out using NKG2D-high CD8+ T cells sorted from blood. This TCR derives from a human donor with alopecia areata. The chain uses TRBV29-1 and TRBJ2-3; the D gene could be TRBD1 or TRBD2 (5 bases each). The CDR3 is CSVLGGDLTDTQYF. The CDR3 nucleotides read TGCAGCGTTCTTGGGGGAGATTTGACAGATACGCAGTATTTT.